Listed below are T cell receptor beta chains from one sample, sequenced in a study of blood T cell repertoires in COVID-19. Sequencing used immunoSEQ multiplex PCR; TCRdb keeps in-frame clones, though not all of them. The sample holds around 94,000 clones, about four fifths seen once. Sequencing used peripheral blood. The receptors come from a human donor in a cohort sampled during active COVID-19. Both conserved end residues are part of each CDR3. The D gene is left open where the match is weak. Clone size is not always given. Where it is, it says once, few, many or a class for expanded clones.

>TRBD1|TRBJ1-2|NA|TRBV3-1/TRBV3-2
TGTGCCAGCAGCGGCCGGGACAGGGCGTATGGCTACACCTTC
CASSGRDRAYGYTF
>TRBD1|TRBJ2-3|NA|TRBV2
TGTGCCGGGGACAGCGCGATAGGGAATACGCAGTATTTT
CAGDSAIGNTQYF
>NA|TRBJ1-5|NA|TRBV28
TGTGCCAGCAGTTGGACTGAACAGCCCCAGCATTTT
CASSWTEQPQHF
>NA|TRBJ1-5|few|TRBV2
TGTGCCAGCAGGGACAGCAGCAATCAGCCCCAGCATTTT
CASRDSSNQPQHF
>NA|TRBJ1-5|few|TRBV2
TGTGCCAGCAGTTTGTACATGGCAGTTCAGGGGCCCCAGCATTTT
CASSLYMAVQGPQHF
>NA|TRBJ2-2|NA|TRBV5-5
TGTGCCACCCAGGGGTGGCAGGGGTTTGCCGGGGAGCTGTTTTTT
CATQGWQGFAGELFF
>TRBD1|TRBJ2-7|NA|TRBV28
TGTGCCAGCAGTCCAGACAGGGTTCGGGAGCAGTACTTC
CASSPDRVREQYF
>NA|TRBJ1-2|few|TRBV7-9
TGTGCCACAAGCGCCTGGTGGATACGGGACTATGGCTACACCTTC
CATSAWWIRDYGYTF
>NA|TRBJ1-5|once|TRBV3-1/TRBV3-2
TGTGCCAGCAGCCAAGTTAATTATAGCAATCAGCCCCAGCATTTT
CASSQVNYSNQPQHF
>TRBD1|TRBJ1-2|NA|TRBV5-6
TGTGCCAGCAGCTTGGGCAGGGGGCTTGGCTACACCTTC
CASSLGRGLGYTF
>NA|TRBJ2-2|NA|TRBV6-5
TGTGCCAGCAGTCAACAGGAAGAAGGGGAGCTGTTTTTT
CASSQQEEGELFF
>TRBD1|TRBJ2-6|NA|TRBV6-6
TGTGCCAGCAGTCGCGGACAGGGAAGCGTATCTGGGGCCAACGTCCTGACTTTC
CASSRGQGSVSGANVLTF
>TRBD2|TRBJ2-7|NA|TRBV9
TGTGCCAGCAGCGAGGCGGGGGGCCCATACGAGCAGTACTTC
CASSEAGGPYEQYF
>TRBD1|TRBJ2-3|few|TRBV7-9
TGTGCCAGCAGCTTAGGTCAGGGGGAGAGCACAGATACGCAGTATTTT
CASSLGQGESTDTQYF
>TRBD1|TRBJ1-4|NA|TRBV2
TGTGCCAGCAGGGACAGGGGGGGTCTTGAAAAACTGTTTTTT
CASRDRGGLEKLFF
>TRBD2|TRBJ2-5|few|TRBV28
TGTGCCAGCAATCCCCGGGGGGTTGGGCAAGAGACCCAGTACTTC
CASNPRGVGQETQYF
>TRBD1|TRBJ1-5|NA|TRBV27
TGTGCCAGCAGTTTAGACAGGGGTCGCAATCAGCCCCAGCATTTT
CASSLDRGRNQPQHF
>NA|TRBJ1-1|NA|TRBV5-1
TGCGCCAGCAGCTTGGGGCCGGGAGACACTGAAGCTTTCTTT
CASSLGPGDTEAFF
>NA|TRBJ1-4|NA|TRBV28
TGTGCCAGCAGAGAAATAGAGGAAAAACTGTTTTTT
CASREIEEKLFF
>NA|TRBJ2-7|few|TRBV18
TGTGCCAGCTCACCTCCAGGGTATGAAGGGGACGAGCAGTACTTC
CASSPPGYEGDEQYF
>TRBD2|TRBJ2-5|NA|TRBV9
TGTGCCAGCAGCCCGGGGGGGTTAATTGGGACCCAGTACTTC
CASSPGGLIGTQYF
>TRBD1|TRBJ2-7|NA|TRBV7-2
TGTGCCAGCAGCCCCGGGACAGGGCTCTCCTACGAGCAGTACTTC
CASSPGTGLSYEQYF
>NA|TRBJ2-6|NA|TRBV5-1
TGCGCCAGCAGCTTGAGCGGAGCTGGGGCCAACGTCCTGACTTTC
CASSLSGAGANVLTF
>TRBD1|TRBJ1-4|NA|TRBV18
TGTGCCAGCTCACCATCAGCACAGGGGGCGTCAACTAATGAAAAACTGTTTTTT
CASSPSAQGASTNEKLFF
>NA|TRBJ1-4|NA|TRBV6-2/TRBV6-3
TGTGCCAGCAGTTACACAAGATACCGTGACTATTATGAAAAACTGTTTTTT
CASSYTRYRDYYEKLFF
>NA|TRBJ1-5|NA|TRBV10-1
TGCGCCAGCACAGGGCTCTATAGCAATCAGCCCCAGCATTTT
CASTGLYSNQPQHF
>NA|TRBJ1-3|few|TRBV5-1
TGCGCCAGCAGCGCACAGGGTTCCGGAAACACCATATATTTT
CASSAQGSGNTIYF
>NA|TRBJ1-1|NA|TRBV27
TGTGCCAGCAGGCCTTCGGGGGGTAACGCTTTCTTT
CASRPSGGNAFF
>NA|TRBJ1-1|NA|TRBV9
TGTGCCAGCAGCGTACAATCAGGGGCCGGCACTGAAGCTTTCTTT
CASSVQSGAGTEAFF
>NA|TRBJ1-3|once|TRBV7-6
TGTGCCAGCAGCTTAGCGGCAGTACTAAGCTCTGGAAACACCATATATTTT
CASSLAAVLSSGNTIYF
>TRBD1|TRBJ1-2|NA|TRBV10-3
TGTGCCATCACTGAATGGACAGGGGCTGCCTATGGCTACACCTTC
CAITEWTGAAYGYTF
>TRBD2|TRBJ2-3|NA|TRBV11-3
TGTGCCAGCAGCTTGCGCGGGGGGGGCTTCTCAGATACGCAGTATTTT
CASSLRGGGFSDTQYF
>TRBD2|TRBJ2-3|NA|TRBV7-3
TGTGCCAGCAGCTTAAGCGGGGGGAGCACAGATACGCAGTATTTT
CASSLSGGSTDTQYF
>TRBD1|TRBJ1-1|NA|TRBV19
TGTGCCAGTAGGGGACAGGGGAGACCGGCGAACACTGAAGCTTTCTTT
CASRGQGRPANTEAFF
>TRBD2|TRBJ2-7|NA|TRBV7-2
TGTGCCAGCAGCTACGGACTAGCGTGGTACGAGCAGTACTTC
CASSYGLAWYEQYF
>NA|TRBJ2-1|NA|TRBV7-3
TGTGCCAGCAGCTTAGGGTACAGCTCCTACAATGAGCAGTTCTTC
CASSLGYSSYNEQFF
>TRBD1|TRBJ2-7|NA|TRBV11-3
TGTGCCAGCAGCCGAACAGGACAGGGTGAAGGCGAGCAGTACTTC
CASSRTGQGEGEQYF
>TRBD2|TRBJ2-3|NA|TRBV4-3
TGCGCCAGCAGCCAAGGTGGGGGACTAGCGCCAGATACGCAGTATTTT
CASSQGGGLAPDTQYF